This T cell receptor beta chain was documented in a study of T cell changes during pregnancy in multiple sclerosis. Clones were read by immunoSEQ multiplex PCR, and TCRdb kept only the in-frame ones, dropping some. This sample has around 100,000 clones; roughly nine tenths occur once, and the top ten carry around 3.2%. The receptor was isolated from a female donor with multiple sclerosis, enrolled in a pregnancy study. The material sequenced was peripheral blood, taken after pregnancy.

The CDR3 DNA follows: TGTGCCAGCAGTCATTGGGGACAGGGAGGGTACAATGAGCAGTTCTTC. Translated: CASSHWGQGGYNEQFF. The chain uses TRBV7-9 and TRBJ2-1, with 9 bases identical to TRBD1. Germline CDR1 is SEHNR and CDR2 is FQNEAQ (reference sequence). CDR3 size: 16 residues. Unmatched junction bases numbered 10, after V lost 6 bases and J lost 4 bases.